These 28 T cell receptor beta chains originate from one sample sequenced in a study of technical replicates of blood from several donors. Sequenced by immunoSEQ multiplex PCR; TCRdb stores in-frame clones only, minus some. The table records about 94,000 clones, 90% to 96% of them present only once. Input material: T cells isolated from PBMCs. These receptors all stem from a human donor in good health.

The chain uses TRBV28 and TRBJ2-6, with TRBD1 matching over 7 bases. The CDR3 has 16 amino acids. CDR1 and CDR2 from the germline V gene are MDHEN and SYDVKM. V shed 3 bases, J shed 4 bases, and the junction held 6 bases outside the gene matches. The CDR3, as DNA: TGTGCCAGCAGTTTTCTTGACAGGGACGGGGCCAACGTCCTGACTTTC. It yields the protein CASSFLDRDGANVLTF. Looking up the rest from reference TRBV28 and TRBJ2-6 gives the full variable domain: DVKVTQSSRYLVKRTGEKVFLECVQDMDHENMFWYRQDPGLGLRLIYFSYDVKMKEKGDIPEGYSVSREKKERFSLILESASTNQTSMYLCASSFLDRDGANVLTFGAGSRLTVL.

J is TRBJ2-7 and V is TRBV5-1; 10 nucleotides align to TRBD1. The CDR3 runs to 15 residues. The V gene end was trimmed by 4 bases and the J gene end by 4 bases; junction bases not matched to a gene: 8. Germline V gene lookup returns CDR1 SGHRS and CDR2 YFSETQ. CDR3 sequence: CASSRDGTGAYEQYF. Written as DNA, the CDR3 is TGCGCCAGCAGCAGAGACGGGACAGGGGCTTACGAGCAGTACTTC.

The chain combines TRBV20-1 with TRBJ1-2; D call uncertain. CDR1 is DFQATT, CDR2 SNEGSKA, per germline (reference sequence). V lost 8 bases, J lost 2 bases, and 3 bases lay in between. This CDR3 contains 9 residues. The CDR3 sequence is CSLNYGYTF. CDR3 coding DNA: TGCAGTTTAAACTATGGCTACACCTTC.

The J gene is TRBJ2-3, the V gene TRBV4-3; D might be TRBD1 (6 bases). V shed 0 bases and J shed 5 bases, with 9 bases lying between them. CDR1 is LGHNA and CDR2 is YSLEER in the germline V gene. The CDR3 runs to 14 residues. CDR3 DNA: TGCGCCAGCAGCCAAGAAGGGGGTTTAGATACGCAGTATTTT. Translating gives CASSQEGGLDTQYF.

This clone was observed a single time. CDR3 DNA: TGCGCCAGCAGCTCGACAGGGGCCGGGGAGCTGTTTTTT. The encoded protein is CASSSTGAGELFF. This chain joins TRBV5-1 and TRBJ2-2; TRBD1 aligns across 8 bases. Germline CDR1 and CDR2: SGHRS and YFSETQ. There are 13 residues in the CDR3. The V segment lost 3 bases and the J segment 6 bases; nucleotides outside the gene matches: 1.

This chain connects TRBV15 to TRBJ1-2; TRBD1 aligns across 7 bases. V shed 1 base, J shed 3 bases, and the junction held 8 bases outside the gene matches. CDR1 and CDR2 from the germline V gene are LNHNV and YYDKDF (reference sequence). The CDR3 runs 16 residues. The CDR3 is CATSRGDEGAHYGYTF. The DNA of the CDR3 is TGTGCCACCAGCAGAGGGGACGAGGGGGCTCACTATGGCTACACCTTC.

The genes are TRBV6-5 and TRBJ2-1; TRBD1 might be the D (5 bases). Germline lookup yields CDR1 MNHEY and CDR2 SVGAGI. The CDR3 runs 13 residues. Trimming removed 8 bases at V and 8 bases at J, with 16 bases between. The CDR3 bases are TGTGCCAGCGGAAAGGGGAACTGGGATGAGCAGTTCTTC. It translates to CASGKGNWDEQFF.

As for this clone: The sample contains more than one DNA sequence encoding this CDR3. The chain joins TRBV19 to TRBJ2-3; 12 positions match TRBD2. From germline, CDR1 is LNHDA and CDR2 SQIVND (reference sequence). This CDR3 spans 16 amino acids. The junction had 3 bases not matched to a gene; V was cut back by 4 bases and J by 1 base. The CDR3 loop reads CASSTRLAGGTDTQYF. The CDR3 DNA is TGTGCCAGTAGTACCCGACTAGCGGGAGGCACAGATACGCAGTATTTT.

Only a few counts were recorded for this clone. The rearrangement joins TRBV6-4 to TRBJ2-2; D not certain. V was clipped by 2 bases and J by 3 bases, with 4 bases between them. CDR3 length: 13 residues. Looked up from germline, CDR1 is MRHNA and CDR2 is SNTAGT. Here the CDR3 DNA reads TGTGCCAGCAGTGACCGGGACACCGGGGAGCTGTTTTTT. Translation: CASSDRDTGELFF.

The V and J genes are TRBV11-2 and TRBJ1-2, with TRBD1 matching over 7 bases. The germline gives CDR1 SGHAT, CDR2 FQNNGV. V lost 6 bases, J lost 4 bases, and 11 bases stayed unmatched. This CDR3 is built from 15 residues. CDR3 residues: CASRSFDRDGYGYTF. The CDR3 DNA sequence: TGTGCCAGCAGATCCTTCGACAGGGACGGCTATGGCTACACCTTC.

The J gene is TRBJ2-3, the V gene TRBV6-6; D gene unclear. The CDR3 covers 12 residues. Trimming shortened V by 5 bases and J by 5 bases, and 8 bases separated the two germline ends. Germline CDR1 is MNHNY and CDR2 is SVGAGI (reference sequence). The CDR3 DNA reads TGTGCCAGCAGTCTGAGAGGAGATACGCAGTATTTT. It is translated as CASSLRGDTQYF.

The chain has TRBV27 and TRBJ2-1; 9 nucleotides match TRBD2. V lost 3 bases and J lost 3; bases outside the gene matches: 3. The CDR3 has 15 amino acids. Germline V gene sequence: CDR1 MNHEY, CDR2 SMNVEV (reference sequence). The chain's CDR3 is CASSFDSGSYNEQFF. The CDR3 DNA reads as TGTGCCAGCAGTTTTGATAGCGGGAGCTACAATGAGCAGTTCTTC.

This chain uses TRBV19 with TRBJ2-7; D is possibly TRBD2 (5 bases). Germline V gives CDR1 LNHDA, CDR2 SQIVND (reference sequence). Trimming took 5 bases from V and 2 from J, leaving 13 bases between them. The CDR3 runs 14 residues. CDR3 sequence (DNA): TGTGCCAGTAGTGGACTTCCATTCCCCTACGAGCAGTACTTC. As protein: CASSGLPFPYEQYF.

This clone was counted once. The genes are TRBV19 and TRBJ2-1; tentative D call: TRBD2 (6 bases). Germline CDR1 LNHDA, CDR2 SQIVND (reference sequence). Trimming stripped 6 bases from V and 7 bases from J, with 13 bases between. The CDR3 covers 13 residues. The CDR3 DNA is TGTGCCAGTAGCCCGGGACTGGAGAATGAGCAGTTCTTC. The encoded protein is CASSPGLENEQFF. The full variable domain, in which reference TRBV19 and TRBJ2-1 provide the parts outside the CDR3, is DGGITQSPKYLFRKEGQNVTLSCEQNLNHDAMYWYRQDPGQGLRLIYYSQIVNDFQKGDIAEGYSVSREKKESFPLTVTSAQKNPTAFYLCASSPGLENEQFFGPGTRLTVL.

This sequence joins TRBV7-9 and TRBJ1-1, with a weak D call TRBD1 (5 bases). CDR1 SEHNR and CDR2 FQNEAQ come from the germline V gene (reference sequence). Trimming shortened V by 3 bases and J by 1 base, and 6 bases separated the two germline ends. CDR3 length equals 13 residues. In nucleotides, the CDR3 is TGTGCCAGCAGCTTTGGGGCGAACACTGAAGCTTTCTTT. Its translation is CASSFGANTEAFF.

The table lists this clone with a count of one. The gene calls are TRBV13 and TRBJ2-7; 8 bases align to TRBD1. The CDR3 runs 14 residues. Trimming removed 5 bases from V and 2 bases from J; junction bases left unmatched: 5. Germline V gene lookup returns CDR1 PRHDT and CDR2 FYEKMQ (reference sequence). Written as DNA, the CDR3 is TGTGCCAGCAGCCGGGACAGGTTTACCTACGAGCAGTACTTC. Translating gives CASSRDRFTYEQYF.

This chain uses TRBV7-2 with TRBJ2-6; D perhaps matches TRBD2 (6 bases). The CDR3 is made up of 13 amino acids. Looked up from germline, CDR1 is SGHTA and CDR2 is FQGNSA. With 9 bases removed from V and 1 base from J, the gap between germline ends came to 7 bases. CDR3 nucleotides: TGTGCCAGTGGGGGGTCTGGGGCCAACGTCCTGACTTTC. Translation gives CASGGSGANVLTF.

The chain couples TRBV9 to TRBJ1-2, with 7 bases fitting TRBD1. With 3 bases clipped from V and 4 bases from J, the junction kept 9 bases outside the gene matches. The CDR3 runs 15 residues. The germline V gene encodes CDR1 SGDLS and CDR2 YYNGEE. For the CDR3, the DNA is TGTGCCAGCAGCGGGACAGGCCTCTCGGGCTATGGCTACACCTTC. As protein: CASSGTGLSGYGYTF.

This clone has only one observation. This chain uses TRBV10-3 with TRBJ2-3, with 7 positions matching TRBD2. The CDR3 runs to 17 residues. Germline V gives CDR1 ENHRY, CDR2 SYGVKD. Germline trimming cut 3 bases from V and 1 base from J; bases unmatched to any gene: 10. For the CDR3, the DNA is TGTGCCATCAGTGACCAAATCGGGAGGCAGGGCACAGATACGCAGTATTTT. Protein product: CAISDQIGRQGTDTQYF.

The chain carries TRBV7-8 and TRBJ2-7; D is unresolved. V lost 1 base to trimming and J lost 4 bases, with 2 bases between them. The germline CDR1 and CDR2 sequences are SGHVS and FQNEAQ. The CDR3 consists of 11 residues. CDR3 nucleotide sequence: TGTGCCAGCAGCTTAGTATACGAGCAGTACTTC. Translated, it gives CASSLVYEQYF.

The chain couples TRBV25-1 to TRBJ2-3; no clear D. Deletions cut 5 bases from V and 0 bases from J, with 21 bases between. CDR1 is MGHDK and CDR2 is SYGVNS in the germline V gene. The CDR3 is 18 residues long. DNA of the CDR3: TGTGCCAGCAGTCATCTTCCCTACAGCTACACTAGCACAGATACGCAGTATTTT. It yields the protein CASSHLPYSYTSTDTQYF.

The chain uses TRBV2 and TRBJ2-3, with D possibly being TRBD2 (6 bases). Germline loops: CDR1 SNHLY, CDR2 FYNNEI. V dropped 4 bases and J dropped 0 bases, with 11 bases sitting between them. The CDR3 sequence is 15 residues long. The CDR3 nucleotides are TGTGCCAGCAGTGGGGGGACTCTTAGCACAGATACGCAGTATTTT. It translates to CASSGGTLSTDTQYF.

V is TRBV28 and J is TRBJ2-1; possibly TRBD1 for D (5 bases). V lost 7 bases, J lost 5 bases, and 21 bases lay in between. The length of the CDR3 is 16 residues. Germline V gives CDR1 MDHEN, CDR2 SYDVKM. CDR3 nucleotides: TGTGCCAGCACTCCCCTTGGCAGGGCGAATGACAATGAGCAGTTCTTC. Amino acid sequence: CASTPLGRANDNEQFF.

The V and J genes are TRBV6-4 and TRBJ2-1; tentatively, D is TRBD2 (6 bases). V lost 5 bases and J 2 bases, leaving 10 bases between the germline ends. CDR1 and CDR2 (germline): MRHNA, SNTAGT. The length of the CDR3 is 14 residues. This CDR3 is CASSSWGAYNEQFF. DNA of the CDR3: TGTGCCAGCAGTTCTTGGGGGGCCTACAATGAGCAGTTCTTC.

DNA of the CDR3: TGTGCCAGCAGCGTACTGGTCAGTTTCACTGAAGCTTTCTTT. This translates into CASSVLVSFTEAFF. The rearrangement joins TRBV9 to TRBJ1-1; no clear D gene. Germline-derived CDR1 and CDR2 are SGDLS and YYNGEE. The CDR3 loop spans 14 amino acids. V was shortened by 1 base and J by 4 bases, with 11 bases between the two germline ends. The complete variable domain, with remaining parts taken from reference TRBV9 and TRBJ1-1, reads DSGVTQTPKHLITATGQRVTLRCSPRSGDLSVYWYQQSLDQGLQFLIQYYNGEERAKGNILERFSAQQFPDLHSELNLSSLELGDSALYFCASSVLVSFTEAFFGQGTRLTVV.

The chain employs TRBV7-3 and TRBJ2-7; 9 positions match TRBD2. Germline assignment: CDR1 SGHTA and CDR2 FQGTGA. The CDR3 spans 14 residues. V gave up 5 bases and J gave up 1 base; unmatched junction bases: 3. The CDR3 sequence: CASSPSGKSYEQYF. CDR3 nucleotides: TGTGCCAGCAGCCCTAGCGGGAAATCCTACGAGCAGTACTTC.

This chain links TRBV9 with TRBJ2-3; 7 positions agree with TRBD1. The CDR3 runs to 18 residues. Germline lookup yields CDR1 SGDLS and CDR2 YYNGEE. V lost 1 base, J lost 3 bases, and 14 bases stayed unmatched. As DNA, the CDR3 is TGTGCCAGCAGCGTATCAGAAAGACAGGGAATAGTTACAGATACGCAGTATTTT. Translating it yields CASSVSERQGIVTDTQYF. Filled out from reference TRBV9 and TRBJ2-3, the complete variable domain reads DSGVTQTPKHLITATGQRVTLRCSPRSGDLSVYWYQQSLDQGLQFLIQYYNGEERAKGNILERFSAQQFPDLHSELNLSSLELGDSALYFCASSVSERQGIVTDTQYFGPGTRLTVL.

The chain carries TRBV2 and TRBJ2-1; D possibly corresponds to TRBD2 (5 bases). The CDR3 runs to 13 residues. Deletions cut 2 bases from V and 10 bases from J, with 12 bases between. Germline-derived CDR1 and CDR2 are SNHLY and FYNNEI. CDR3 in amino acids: CASSEPGLNEQFF. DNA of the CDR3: TGTGCCAGCAGTGAACCAGGACTGAACGAGCAGTTCTTC.